This is a list of T cell receptor beta chains from one sample in a study of cytomegalovirus exposure and HLA in healthy donors. Generated by immunoSEQ multiplex PCR, the TCRdb table keeps only in-frame clones and is missing some. The table lists roughly 130,000 clones, roughly 74% of them singletons. The sample was PBMCs. The receptors stem from a woman aged 45-59 years in good health and CMV-seropositive. CDR3s include the opening cysteine and the closing phenylalanine or tryptophan. The D gene is left open where the match is weak. Size tells how often a clone was seen (once, few, many) or the class of an expanded clone, and some rows leave it out.

d_gene,v_gene,j_gene,abundance,CDR3nt,CDR3aa
TRBD2,TRBV4-2,TRBJ2-1,-,TGTGCCAGCAGCCAAGCTCATAGAGCGGGGTGGGTCAATGAGCAGTTCTTC,CASSQAHRAGWVNEQFF
TRBD2,TRBV13,TRBJ2-3,-,TGTGCCAGCAGACGACCTAGCGGGGGGACCACAGATACGCAGTATTTT,CASRRPSGGTTDTQYF
-,TRBV5-1,TRBJ1-1,once,TGCGCCAGCAGCTTGGGGGGGCAAATAGAAGCTTTCTTT,CASSLGGQIEAFF
TRBD1,TRBV5-1,TRBJ1-1,-,TGCGCCAGCAGCAGGGGACAGGACGCAGCTTTCTTT,CASSRGQDAAFF
-,TRBV5-1,TRBJ2-2,-,TGCGCCAGCAGCTTATCTTCTCCCCCTTCCGGGGAGCTGTTTTTT,CASSLSSPPSGELFF
-,TRBV7-9,TRBJ2-3,-,TGTGCCAGCAGCCCCCCGACAGATACGCAGTATTTT,CASSPPTDTQYF
-,TRBV25-1,TRBJ2-7,once,TGTGCCAGCAGCCCGTCCTACGGCGGGGAGCAGTACTTC,CASSPSYGGEQYF
-,TRBV2,TRBJ2-7,-,TGTGCCAGCAGTACAAGTTACGAGCAGTACTTC,CASSTSYEQYF
TRBD2,TRBV30,TRBJ2-1,few,TGTGCCTGGAGTGCCGGGACTAGCGGGTGGCAGCAGTTCTTC,CAWSAGTSGWQQFF
TRBD2,TRBV18,TRBJ2-3,-,TGTGCCAGCTCTTCCAACAGCGGGGGAGCAGATACGCAGTATTTT,CASSSNSGGADTQYF
TRBD1,TRBV5-5,TRBJ2-1,-,TGTGCCAGCGGTGGACAGGGGTTGGACAATGAGCAGTTCTTC,CASGGQGLDNEQFF
-,TRBV10-1,TRBJ2-3,-,TGCGCCAGCAGTGAGTCGATTCAGGGTAGCAAAGATACGCAGTATTTT,CASSESIQGSKDTQYF
TRBD1,TRBV4-1,TRBJ1-4,-,TGCGCCAGCAGCCAAGTGGGGACAGCCACGGGTGAAAAACTGTTTTTT,CASSQVGTATGEKLFF
-,TRBV19,TRBJ1-5,-,TGTGCCAGTAGTCCTTATGGTGAGGTAAATCAGCCCCAGCATTTT,CASSPYGEVNQPQHF
TRBD1,TRBV23-1,TRBJ1-4,-,TGCGCCAGCAGTCACCGGGACAGGGGCGGAAAACTGTTTTTT,CASSHRDRGGKLFF
-,TRBV5-4,TRBJ1-3,-,TGTGCCAGCAGCTTGCAACAGGGAAACACCATATATTTT,CASSLQQGNTIYF
-,TRBV5-1,TRBJ1-2,once,TGCGCCAGCAGCTTGGACAGGGAGAACACCTTC,CASSLDRENTF
-,TRBV6-5,TRBJ2-1,-,TGTGCCAGCAGCCCTTCCCGGGATGAGCAGTTCTTC,CASSPSRDEQFF
-,TRBV12-5,TRBJ1-2,-,TGTGCTAGTGGTTCAGGGGTTCGTGGCTATGGCTACACCTTC,CASGSGVRGYGYTF
-,TRBV30,TRBJ1-1,-,TGTGCCTGGATCCCAACCTCAGGGGAAAACACTGAAGCTTTCTTT,CAWIPTSGENTEAFF
TRBD2,TRBV7-9,TRBJ2-1,-,TGTGCCAGCAGCTCTAAGGGTCGGGGGGGCCAATTAGATAATGAGCAGTTCTTC,CASSSKGRGGQLDNEQFF
TRBD1,TRBV4-2,TRBJ1-2,once,TGTGCCAGCACCCGGACAGGCGAGTATGGCTACACCTTC,CASTRTGEYGYTF
TRBD1,TRBV19,TRBJ2-7,-,TGTGCCAGTAGAGATCCCGGGACAGGGAACTACGAGCAGTACTTC,CASRDPGTGNYEQYF
-,TRBV19,TRBJ2-7,-,TGTGCCAGTAGTCGGAGGGACTTCTCCTACGAGCAGTACTTC,CASSRRDFSYEQYF
-,TRBV6-1,TRBJ1-1,-,TGTGCCAGTCAAAGACCGGGACAATTCACTGAAGCTTTCTTT,CASQRPGQFTEAFF
TRBD2,TRBV7-2,TRBJ2-3,-,TGTGCCAGCTCATGGGCGGGGGGGTCTGGTACAGATACGCAGTATTTT,CASSWAGGSGTDTQYF
-,TRBV7-2,TRBJ2-6,-,TGTGCCAGCAGCTTCCAAGGGGTCCGGCGGTCTGGGGCCAACGTCCTGACTTTC,CASSFQGVRRSGANVLTF
-,TRBV6-6,TRBJ2-7,-,TGTGCCACAGAGGCGCCCTTCGGCGAGCAGTACTTC,CATEAPFGEQYF
TRBD1,TRBV29-1,TRBJ2-1,few,TGCAGCGTTTTAAGGACAGGGGGCTCGGGTGAGCAGTTCTTC,CSVLRTGGSGEQFF
-,TRBV27,TRBJ1-2,-,TGTGCCAGCAGGGGGGCGGGGGAAAGGATTAACTATGGCTACACCTTC,CASRGAGERINYGYTF
-,TRBV6-1,TRBJ1-5,-,TGTGCCAGCAGCGACCAGGGCGATCAGCCCCAGCATTTT,CASSDQGDQPQHF
-,TRBV9,TRBJ1-3,-,TGTGCCAGCAGCGACGGTTCACGCTCTGGAAACACCATATATTTT,CASSDGSRSGNTIYF
TRBD1,TRBV5-6,TRBJ2-7,once,TGTGCCAGCAGCCGAAAACCAGACAGGGCCGACTTTCTCTACGAGCAGTACTTC,CASSRKPDRADFLYEQYF
-,TRBV19,TRBJ2-2,-,TGTGCCAGTAGTATAACTGCGGGCTCGGGCACCGGGGAGCTGTTTTTT,CASSITAGSGTGELFF
TRBD1,TRBV7-2,TRBJ1-5,-,TGTGCCAGCAGCCCCGGGACAGGGTTGAGCAATCAGCCCCAGCATTTT,CASSPGTGLSNQPQHF
-,TRBV6-5,TRBJ1-2,-,TGTGCCAGCAGCCCGCGGGGGCGCAGTTTCTATGGCTACACCTTC,CASSPRGRSFYGYTF
-,TRBV7-6,TRBJ2-7,-,TGTGCCAGCACCTCCCGTGGGCGCTGGGAGCAGTACTTC,CASTSRGRWEQYF
TRBD1,TRBV2,TRBJ1-2,-,TGTGCCAGCAGTGAAAACAGGGGAGGATGTGGCTACACCTTC,CASSENRGGCGYTF
-,TRBV14,TRBJ1-1,-,TGTGCCAGCAGCCCTATTGACAACCTCTTCCGTGAAGCTTTCTTT,CASSPIDNLFREAFF
-,TRBV5-8,TRBJ1-5,-,TGTGCCAGCAGCCTGCCCAGGGGCAATCAGCCCCAGCATTTT,CASSLPRGNQPQHF
TRBD1,TRBV7-2,TRBJ1-2,-,TGTGCCAGCAGCTTAGCTAGGACAGGGGTAGGAGGCTACACCTTC,CASSLARTGVGGYTF
-,TRBV9,TRBJ2-2,few,TGTGCCAGCAGCGCCGCGGGCGGGGCCACCGGGGAGCTGTTTTTT,CASSAAGGATGELFF
TRBD1,TRBV11-3,TRBJ2-7,-,TGTGCCAGCAGCTTAGCTGGGGACAGGGGGGAGCAGTACTTC,CASSLAGDRGEQYF
-,TRBV21-1,TRBJ2-7,-,TGTGCCAGCAGCTTCGGGACAGGGCTTTACGAGCAGTACTTC,CASSFGTGLYEQYF
-,TRBV21-1,TRBJ2-2,-,TGTGCCAGCAGCAAAGGGGGTGACAGGGCATCGGGCACCGGGGAGCTGTTTTTT,CASSKGGDRASGTGELFF
TRBD2,TRBV7-7,TRBJ2-5,-,TGTGCCAGCAGCATCTTTAGCGGGACGGAGACCCAGTACTTC,CASSIFSGTETQYF
-,TRBV12-5,TRBJ1-2,-,TGTGCTAGTGCCTCGGACATCTATGGCTACACCTTC,CASASDIYGYTF
-,TRBV9,TRBJ2-3,-,TGTGCCAGCAGCGTAGGTGTGGGGACTAGCACAGATACGCAGTATTTT,CASSVGVGTSTDTQYF
-,TRBV10-3,TRBJ2-6,-,TGTGCCACCCACCGCGTTGGGGCCAACGTCCTGACTTTC,CATHRVGANVLTF